This entry lists 9 T cell receptor beta chains sequenced from one sample in a study of early T cells in non-severe SARS-CoV-2 infection. From the 5' RACE reads, TCRdb called clonotypes with MiXCR, one entry per CDR3 protein. The sample lists around 84,000 distinct CDR3 sequences; more than 9% were seen once. Specimen: whole blood, collected at baseline. The source is an adult who was a healthcare worker with PCR-confirmed SARS-CoV-2 infection or an uninfected control (not recorded which).

The chain uses TRBV10-1 and TRBJ2-1; possible D gene TRBD2, 5 bases. The CDR3 is 13 amino acids. CDR1 and CDR2 (germline): WNHNN, SYGVQD (reference sequence). Trimming removed 3 bases from V and 10 bases from J, with 13 bases in between. CDR3 nucleotides: TGCGCCAGCAGTGACTACCGAGCGGAAGAGCAGTTCTTC. It yields the protein CASSDYRAEEQFF.

There are many counts of this clonotype. J is TRBJ2-4 and V is TRBV3-1; D uncertain. V lost 2 bases, J lost 0 bases, and 8 bases lay in between. In germline, CDR1 is LGHDT, CDR2 YNNKEL (reference sequence). This CDR3 has 15 amino acids. CDR3 residues: CASSQQAVAKNIQYF. Written as DNA, the CDR3 is TGTGCCAGCAGCCAACAGGCGGTAGCCAAAAACATTCAGTACTTC.

There are a few counts of this clonotype. This chain joins TRBV4-1 and TRBJ2-2, with D tentatively TRBD1 (5 bases). V was shortened by 5 bases and J by 6 bases, with 16 bases between the two germline ends. Germline CDR1 and CDR2: MGHRA and YSYEKL. The CDR3 is 15 residues long. CDR3 amino acids: CASSTPGSVAGELFF. In nucleotides, the CDR3 is TGCGCCAGCAGCACGCCAGGGTCGGTGGCCGGGGAGCTGTTTTTT.

This clonotype was seen more than once but under ten times. The chain carries TRBV11-2 and TRBJ2-5; 11 bases are a match to TRBD2. The V segment lost 5 bases and the J segment 4 bases; nucleotides outside the gene matches: 6. The CDR3 loop spans 15 amino acids. Germline V gives CDR1 SGHAT, CDR2 FQNNGV. Written as DNA, the CDR3 is TGTGCCAGCAGCCGTACTAGCGGGAGTGTAGAGACCCAGTACTTC. It specifies CASSRTSGSVETQYF.

V gene TRBV5-4 combines with J gene TRBJ1-3; D is uncertain. The germline gives CDR1 SGHNT, CDR2 YYREEE (reference sequence). The CDR3 totals 16 residues. V was trimmed by 0 bases and J by 0 bases, leaving 10 bases between them. The CDR3: CASSLGGITSGNTIYF. CDR3 nucleotide sequence: TGTGCCAGCAGCTTGGGAGGTATCACCTCTGGAAACACCATATATTTT.

This clonotype has a handful of counts. The V call is TRBV10-3, the J call TRBJ1-2; no reliable D call. CDR1 and CDR2 from the germline V gene are ENHRY and SYGVKD. This CDR3 is 13 amino acids long. The ends were cut back, 3 bases at V and 2 bases at J, with 7 bases in the middle. Written as DNA, the CDR3 is TGTGCCATCAGTGATAAACAGAACTATGGCTACACCTTC. Translating it yields CAISDKQNYGYTF.

This clonotype was counted many times. The rearrangement joins TRBV9 to TRBJ2-6; D not resolved. The CDR3 is made up of 16 amino acids. Trimming left V 0 bases short and J 0 bases short, with 7 bases between. Germline CDR1 and CDR2: SGDLS and YYNGEE. This CDR3 reads CASSVGRNSGANVLTF. DNA for the CDR3: TGTGCCAGCAGCGTAGGAAGGAACTCTGGGGCCAACGTCCTGACTTTC.

This clonotype was detected a few times. This chain joins TRBV6-1 and TRBJ2-3, with 13 bases matching TRBD2. Germline V CDR1 and CDR2: MNHNS, SASEGT. The V and J ends lost 6 bases and 1 base, in that order; junction bases with no gene match: 4. The CDR3 spans 16 residues. Written as DNA, the CDR3 is TGTGCCAGCAGGGCTGGACTAGCGGGGGGCACAGATACGCAGTATTTT. Its protein is CASRAGLAGGTDTQYF.

The gene calls are TRBV10-3 and TRBJ2-7; a weak D match, TRBD1 (5 bases). The CDR3 extends over 13 amino acids. CDR1 is ENHRY, CDR2 SYGVKD, per germline. Trimming took off 4 bases at V and 2 bases at J, with 9 bases between the two ends. In DNA form, the CDR3 reads TGTGCCATCAGTGGGAGACAGACCTACGAGCAGTACTTC. Translated, it gives CAISGRQTYEQYF.